Sequencing of this T cell receptor (beta chain) was carried out in a study of vaccination effects on CD4 cells after COVID-19. Study-level information: Vaccination of participants consisted of two doses of either the BNT162b2 or mRNA-1273 vaccine.

At the end of nine to ten days of culture, CD4+ T cells were isolated. It was on days 3 and 7 that half the medium was replaced with IL-2 medium. Germline CDR1 ENHRY, CDR2 SYGVKD. V trimming: 6 bases; J trimming: 4 bases; junction bases outside the gene matches: 6. The CDR3 has 14 residues. Assay: immunoSEQ multiplex PCR; the TCRdb copy retains only in-frame clones and omits some. Among 37,000 or so clones listed, roughly 65% were seen once. This clone was seen a handful of times. Its antigen is unknown. The V gene is TRBV10-3, the J gene TRBJ1-5, with 7 bases matching TRBD1. The source was CD4+ T cells from PBMCs cultured without peptide, collected before COVID-19 vaccination. This TCR was recovered from a human donor who received a COVID-19 vaccine. CDR3: CAISAGQLNQPQHF. In DNA form, the CDR3 reads TGTGCCATCAGCGCGGGACAGCTGAATCAGCCCCAGCATTTT.